The 16 T cell receptor beta chains presented below share a single source sample, sequenced in a study of T cell changes during pregnancy in multiple sclerosis. Sequencing was performed with immunoSEQ multiplex PCR; in TCRdb, only in-frame clones are kept and a portion is missing. The data hold 35,000 or so clones, with about 88% observed a single time. The specimen comprised CD4+ T cells from peripheral blood mononuclear cells, sampled before pregnancy. Receptors were obtained from a female donor with multiple sclerosis, enrolled in a pregnancy study.

V and J are TRBV7-2 and TRBJ1-1; D unclear. This CDR3 is 13 amino acids long. Germline CDR1 reads SGHTA; CDR2 reads FQGNSA. The V gene lost 4 bases and the J gene lost 0 bases, with 6 bases spanning the gap. The CDR3 coding sequence is TGTGCCAGCAGCTCTACAGTGAACACTGAAGCTTTCTTT. Amino acid sequence: CASSSTVNTEAFF.

The chain recombines TRBV27 with TRBJ2-7, with TRBD2 as a possible D gene (6 bases). This CDR3 has 14 amino acids. The V and J ends lost 7 bases and 2 bases respectively, with 15 bases between them. CDR1 is MNHEY and CDR2 is SMNVEV in the germline V gene (reference sequence). The CDR3 is CASTPWGGPYEQYF. The CDR3 nucleotides read TGTGCCAGCACCCCTTGGGGAGGCCCCTACGAGCAGTACTTC.

The V and J genes are TRBV5-1 and TRBJ2-1; 11 positions agree with TRBD2. The trim removed 4 bases at V and 9 bases at J, leaving 9 bases unmatched. The CDR3 sequence is 15 residues long. CDR1 is SGHRS, CDR2 YFSETQ, per germline. The CDR3 loop is CASSDTSGSLSEQFF. In DNA form, the CDR3 reads TGCGCCAGCAGCGACACTAGCGGGAGTCTGAGTGAGCAGTTCTTC.

The chain is built from TRBV11-2 and TRBJ1-1; D unclear. V was cut by 2 bases and J by 4 bases, with 5 bases left in between. The germline V gene encodes CDR1 SGHAT and CDR2 FQNNGV. The CDR3 runs to 12 residues. Here the CDR3 reads CASSLRFTEAFF. As DNA, the CDR3 is TGTGCCAGCAGCTTACGGTTCACTGAAGCTTTCTTT. Drawing the rest from reference TRBV11-2 and TRBJ1-1, the complete variable domain is EAGVAQSPRYKIIEKRQSVAFWCNPISGHATLYWYQQILGQGPKLLIQFQNNGVVDDSQLPKDRFSAERLKGVDSTLKIQPAKLEDSAVYLCASSLRFTEAFFGQGTRLTVV.

The chain couples TRBV19 to TRBJ2-3; 11 bases map to TRBD2. The CDR3 totals 15 residues. V was clipped by 5 bases and J by 1 base; unmatched bases: 2. CDR1 is LNHDA, CDR2 SQIVND, per germline (reference sequence). CDR3 in DNA: TGTGCCAGTAGTCTACTAGCGGGGGGCACAGATACGCAGTATTTT. The encoded protein is CASSLLAGGTDTQYF.

In the case of this clone: One end of the junction varies from germline; a read error may be responsible. V gene TRBV2 combines with J gene TRBJ2-5; 7 bases are shared with TRBD2. The CDR3 length is 14 residues. Germline-derived CDR1 and CDR2 are SNHLY and FYNNEI. The CDR3 region has the DNA TGTGCCAGCAAACCAACTAGCGTTCAAGGGACCCAGTACTTC. This sequence encodes CASKPTSVQGTQYF.

V usage is TRBV28 and J usage is TRBJ2-2; D might be TRBD1 (5 bases). This CDR3 spans 14 amino acids. V was cut by 6 bases and J by 4 bases, with 12 bases left in between. The germline V gene encodes CDR1 MDHEN and CDR2 SYDVKM. The CDR3 sequence: CASRPPTGTGELFF. For the CDR3, the DNA is TGTGCCAGCAGACCTCCTACAGGCACCGGGGAGCTGTTTTTT.

In regard to this clone: This sample includes further DNA sequences coding for the same CDR3. The J gene is TRBJ2-7, the V gene TRBV20-1; maybe TRBD2 (5 bases). CDR1 is DFQATT, CDR2 SNEGSKA, per germline (reference sequence). V dropped 6 bases and J dropped 7 bases, with 13 bases sitting between them. This CDR3 comprises 11 residues. The CDR3 sequence: CSASQTGEQYF. For the CDR3, the DNA is TGCAGTGCCAGCCAAACGGGGGAGCAGTACTTC.

This chain uses TRBV5-4 with TRBJ2-5; 8 bases fit TRBD2. J lost 1 base, V lost 6 bases, and 11 bases had no gene match. Per the germline V gene, CDR1 is SGHNT and CDR2 is YYREEE (reference sequence). The CDR3 totals 16 residues. CDR3 loop: CASKPTGLAGQETQYF. The CDR3 nucleotides read TGTGCCAGCAAACCGACCGGGCTAGCGGGCCAAGAGACCCAGTACTTC.

This chain links TRBV19 with TRBJ1-1; D is unclear. The CDR3 has 15 residues. Germline V gives CDR1 LNHDA, CDR2 SQIVND (reference sequence). V was trimmed by 2 bases and J by 5 bases, leaving 15 bases between them. Written as DNA, the CDR3 is TGTGCCAGTAGTATAAGCCCCCTAAAGAGTACTGAAGCTTTCTTT. Protein product: CASSISPLKSTEAFF.

V is TRBV28 and J is TRBJ1-4; 9 positions match TRBD1. The CDR3 runs to 16 residues. V gave up 6 bases and J gave up 8 bases; unmatched junction bases: 13. From germline, CDR1 is MDHEN and CDR2 SYDVKM. The CDR3 nucleotides are TGTGCCAGCAGCCGGACCCCGGGACAGGGCCGAGAAAAACTGTTTTTT. Residues: CASSRTPGQGREKLFF.

This sequence joins TRBV5-4 and TRBJ2-7, with 9 nucleotides matching TRBD2. Germline CDR1 reads SGHNT; CDR2 reads YYREEE (reference sequence). V was clipped by 7 bases and J by 6 bases; unmatched bases: 11. The CDR3 runs 14 residues. CDR3: CASRPSSGTPEQYF. CDR3 coding DNA: TGTGCCAGCCGACCCTCTAGCGGGACCCCCGAGCAGTACTTC.

The CDR3 coding sequence is TGTGCCAGCAGCCCTCCCTCCGGGAATGAGCAGTTCTTC. It translates to CASSPPSGNEQFF. The chain couples TRBV7-2 to TRBJ2-1; D is unclear. This CDR3 has 13 amino acids. V was pared by 5 bases and J by 7 bases, with 12 bases between. The germline V gene has CDR1 SGHTA and CDR2 FQGNSA.

The chain joins TRBV5-4 to TRBJ2-1; 7 bases map to TRBD2. This CDR3 is 16 amino acids long. Germline CDR1 is SGHNT and CDR2 is YYREEE (reference sequence). V lost 1 base to trimming and J lost 2 bases; unmatched junction nucleotides: 6. The CDR3 nucleotides are TGTGCCAGCAGCTTGTCGTCGCGGGAGCCCTACAATGAGCAGTTCTTC. It is translated as CASSLSSREPYNEQFF.

The chain combines TRBV7-9 with TRBJ1-6; TRBD1 might be the D (5 bases). In germline, CDR1 is SEHNR, CDR2 FQNEAQ (reference sequence). Trimming took off 1 base at V and 6 bases at J, with 10 bases between the two ends. CDR3 length: 15 residues. The CDR3 nucleotides read TGTGCCAGCAGCTTAGGGGGGGTTACTAATTCACCCCTCCACTTT. Translated, it gives CASSLGGVTNSPLHF.

By share, this clone counts as medium-sized. The rearrangement joins TRBV30 to TRBJ1-1; TRBD1 matches 7 bases. This CDR3 has 16 residues. Trimming at V came to 3 bases and at J to 3 bases, leaving 13 bases not matched to a gene. CDR1 is GTSNPN, CDR2 SVGIG, per germline (reference sequence). This chain's CDR3 is CAWSLQTGPRDTEAFF. CDR3 bases: TGTGCCTGGAGCCTACAGACAGGGCCCCGGGACACTGAAGCTTTCTTT.